This T cell receptor (beta chain) originates from a study of T cell changes during pregnancy in multiple sclerosis. This CDR3 is 15 amino acids long. The V gene's germline CDR1 is MNHNY and CDR2 SVGAGI (reference sequence). V lost 0 bases, J lost 6 bases, and 12 bases lay in between. Profiled with immunoSEQ multiplex PCR; TCRdb holds only in-frame clones, not every one. The sample comprises some 96,000 clones, 92% of which are singletons, and around 1.8% rests with the top ten. The chain carries TRBV6-6 and TRBJ1-5; maybe TRBD1 (6 bases). This specimen consisted of peripheral blood, obtained after pregnancy. This receptor was obtained from a female donor with multiple sclerosis, enrolled in a pregnancy study. In DNA, the CDR3 is TGTGCCAGCAGTTACTCTGCAGGGGTCGGTCAGCCCCAGCATTTT. It translates to CASSYSAGVGQPQHF.